The rows below give T cell receptor beta chains drawn from one sample of a study of blood T cell repertoires in COVID-19. TCRdb keeps only in-frame clones here, not all; method: immunoSEQ multiplex PCR. Of more than 90,000 clones in the sample, about 88% are singletons; the top ten hold 1.4% to 1.5%. What was sequenced was peripheral blood. These receptors were collected from a man aged 35-49 years with acute or convalescent COVID-19. Each CDR3 is given with its conserved first and last residue. A D gene is named only where the DNA matches it firmly. Expanded clones get a size class; other rows say once, few or many, or leave the size out.

j_gene	d_gene	v_gene	abundance	CDR3nt	CDR3aa
TRBJ2-6	TRBD1	TRBV5-5	NA	TGTGCCAGCAGCTTGATGCCCAGCGGGACAGGGATCTCTGGGGCCAACGTCCTGACTTTC	CASSLMPSGTGISGANVLTF
TRBJ2-7	TRBD1	TRBV28	few	TGTGCCAGCAGCCACCAGACAGGGGGCCTCTACGAGCAGTACTTC	CASSHQTGGLYEQYF
TRBJ1-2	NA	TRBV6-5	NA	TGTGCCAGCAGGCCCGCCAGGGAGGTCTATGGCTACACCTTC	CASRPAREVYGYTF
TRBJ2-3	NA	TRBV6-1	NA	TGTGCCAGCAGTGAATTCGGCCCAGGAACAGATACGCAGTATTTT	CASSEFGPGTDTQYF
TRBJ1-4	NA	TRBV7-9	NA	TGTGCCAGCAGCTCCGTCGGGGGTCTGGGCGAAAAACTGTTTTTT	CASSSVGGLGEKLFF
TRBJ2-3	TRBD2	TRBV6-5	NA	TGTGTTAGCGGGAGGGTTGGCACAGATACGCAGTATTTT	CVSGRVGTDTQYF
TRBJ2-7	TRBD1	TRBV5-6	few	TGTGCCAGCAGTGGGACCGGGACAGGGGCCTACGAGCAGTACTTC	CASSGTGTGAYEQYF
TRBJ2-5	NA	TRBV9	NA	TGTGCCAGCAGCGTAGGTAGCGTCTTTTGGGAGACCCAGTACTTC	CASSVGSVFWETQYF
TRBJ2-5	TRBD1	TRBV11-2	NA	TGTGCCAGCAGCAAGGACAGGGGGGCAGGAGAGACCCAGTACTTC	CASSKDRGAGETQYF
TRBJ2-7	TRBD1	TRBV20-1	NA	TGCAGTGCTTCCAGGGGGTACGAGCAGTACTTC	CSASRGYEQYF
TRBJ2-2	TRBD2	TRBV27	NA	TGTGCCAGCAGTTTCGGACTAGCGAAGGACACCGGGGAGCTGTTTTTT	CASSFGLAKDTGELFF
TRBJ2-3	NA	TRBV2	NA	TGTGCCAGCAGCCCTCAGGATACGCAGTATTTT	CASSPQDTQYF
TRBJ1-2	TRBD1	TRBV7-8	NA	TGTGCCAGCAGCTTACGGGACAGGGGGTTCTATGGCTACACCTTC	CASSLRDRGFYGYTF
TRBJ2-7	TRBD1	TRBV11-2	NA	TGTGCCAGCGGGATCCGGGACAGGATTTACGAGCAGTACTTC	CASGIRDRIYEQYF
TRBJ2-7	TRBD2	TRBV5-1	NA	TGCGCCAGCAGCCCGGGACTAGCGGGAGTCTACGAGCAGTACTTC	CASSPGLAGVYEQYF
TRBJ1-2	NA	TRBV28	NA	TGTGCCAGCATGGGGGGTCATGGCTACACCTTC	CASMGGHGYTF
TRBJ2-5	NA	TRBV30	NA	TGTGCCTGGAGTGTATGGCAGCAAGAGACCCAGTACTTC	CAWSVWQQETQYF
TRBJ2-7	TRBD1	TRBV15	few	TGTGCCACCAGCAGAGGAGTGGGACAGTCCTACGAGCAGTACTTC	CATSRGVGQSYEQYF
TRBJ2-2	TRBD2	TRBV4-2	NA	TGTGCCAGCAGCCAAGATCGGGGGGTGTACACCGGGGAGCTGTTTTTT	CASSQDRGVYTGELFF
TRBJ2-2	TRBD1	TRBV19	NA	TGTGCCAGTAGAGGGGACAGGAACACCGGGGAGCTGTTTTTT	CASRGDRNTGELFF
TRBJ1-3	TRBD1	TRBV6-6	NA	TGTGCCAGCAGTTACCCTGGGACAGACGGAAACACCATATATTTT	CASSYPGTDGNTIYF
TRBJ2-5	NA	TRBV29-1	NA	TGCAGCGTTGGGGGGGAAGAGACCCAGTACTTC	CSVGGEETQYF
TRBJ2-1	NA	TRBV10-2	NA	TGCGCCAGCAGTGATTTCGGCAGGGGGGCGAGGTTTAAGCAGTTCTTC	CASSDFGRGARFKQFF
TRBJ1-3	NA	TRBV7-6	NA	TGTGCCAGCAGTCCCGTACAGGCTGGGAGAAACACCATATATTTT	CASSPVQAGRNTIYF
TRBJ1-1	NA	TRBV7-9	few	TGTGCCAGCAGCTTTCGGGGGAACACTGAAGCTTTCTTT	CASSFRGNTEAFF
TRBJ2-5	TRBD2	TRBV6-2/TRBV6-3	once	TGTGCCAGCAGCCGGACTAGGGGTGGAGAGACCCAGTACTTC	CASSRTRGGETQYF
TRBJ2-7	TRBD2	TRBV7-2	NA	TGTGCCAGCAGCTTAAGCCCCGGGGGGTTCGAGCAGTACTTC	CASSLSPGGFEQYF
TRBJ1-2	NA	TRBV6-6	NA	TGTGCCGGGGCCTCCTCGCCCAACTATGGCTACACCTTC	CAGASSPNYGYTF
TRBJ1-5	TRBD1	TRBV28	NA	TGTGCCAGCAGTTACGGACAGGGGAGTCAGCCCCAGCATTTT	CASSYGQGSQPQHF